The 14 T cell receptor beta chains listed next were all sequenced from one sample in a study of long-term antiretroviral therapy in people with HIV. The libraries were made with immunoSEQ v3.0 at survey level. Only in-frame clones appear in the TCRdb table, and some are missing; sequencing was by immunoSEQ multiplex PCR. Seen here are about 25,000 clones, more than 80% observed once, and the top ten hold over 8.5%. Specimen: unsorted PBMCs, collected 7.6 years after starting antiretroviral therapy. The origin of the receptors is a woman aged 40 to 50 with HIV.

CDR3 DNA: TGTGCCAGCAGCCTCCTTGACGCGAACACCGGGGAGCTGTTTTTT. Its translation: CASSLLDANTGELFF. The rearrangement uses TRBV6-5 and TRBJ2-2; the D is unclear. Germline CDR1 and CDR2: MNHEY and SVGAGI. V dropped 6 bases and J dropped 0 bases, with 11 bases sitting between them. This CDR3 contains 15 residues.

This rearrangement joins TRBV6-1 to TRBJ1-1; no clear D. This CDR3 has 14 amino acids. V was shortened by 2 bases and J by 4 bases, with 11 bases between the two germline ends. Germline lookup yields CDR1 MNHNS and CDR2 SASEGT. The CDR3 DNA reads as TGTGCCAGCAGTGAACAGGACGGACCCACTGAAGCTTTCTTT. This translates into CASSEQDGPTEAFF.

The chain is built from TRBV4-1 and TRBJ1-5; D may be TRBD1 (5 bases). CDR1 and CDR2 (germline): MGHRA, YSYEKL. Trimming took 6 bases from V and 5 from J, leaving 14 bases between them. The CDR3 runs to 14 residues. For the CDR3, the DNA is TGCGCCAGCAGGGGGCCGGGGCTTGATCAGCCCCAGCATTTT. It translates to CASRGPGLDQPQHF.

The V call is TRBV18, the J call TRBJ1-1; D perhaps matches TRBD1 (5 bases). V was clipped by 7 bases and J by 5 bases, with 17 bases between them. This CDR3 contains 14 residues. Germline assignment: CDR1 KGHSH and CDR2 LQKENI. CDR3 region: CASFLRGLRTEAFF. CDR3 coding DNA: TGTGCCAGCTTTCTTAGGGGTTTGAGGACTGAAGCTTTCTTT.

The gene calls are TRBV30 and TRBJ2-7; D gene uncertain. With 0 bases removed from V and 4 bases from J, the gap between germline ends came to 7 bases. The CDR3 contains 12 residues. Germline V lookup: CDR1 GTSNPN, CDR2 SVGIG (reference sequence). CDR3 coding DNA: TGTGCCTGGAGTGTAACAAGTTACGAGCAGTACTTC. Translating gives CAWSVTSYEQYF.

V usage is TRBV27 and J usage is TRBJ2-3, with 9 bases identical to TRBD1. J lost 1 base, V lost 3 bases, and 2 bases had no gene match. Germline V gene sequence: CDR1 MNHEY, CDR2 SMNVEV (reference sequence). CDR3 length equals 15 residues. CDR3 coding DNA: TGTGCCAGCAGTTTGGGACAGGGAGGCACAGATACGCAGTATTTT. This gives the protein CASSLGQGGTDTQYF.

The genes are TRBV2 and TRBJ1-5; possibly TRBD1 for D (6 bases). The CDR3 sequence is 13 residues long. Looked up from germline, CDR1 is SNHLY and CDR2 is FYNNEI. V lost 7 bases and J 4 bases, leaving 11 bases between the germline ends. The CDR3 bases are TGTGCCAGCACCCGGGACATAAATCAGCCCCAGCATTTT. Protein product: CASTRDINQPQHF.

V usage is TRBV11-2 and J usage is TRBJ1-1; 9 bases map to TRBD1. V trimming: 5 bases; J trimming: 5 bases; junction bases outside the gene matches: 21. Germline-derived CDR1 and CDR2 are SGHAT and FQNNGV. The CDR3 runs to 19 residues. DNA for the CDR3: TGTGCCAGCAGCCCTGACGCGCCGGGACAGGGTGGATCTGGGACTGAAGCTTTCTTT. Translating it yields CASSPDAPGQGGSGTEAFF.

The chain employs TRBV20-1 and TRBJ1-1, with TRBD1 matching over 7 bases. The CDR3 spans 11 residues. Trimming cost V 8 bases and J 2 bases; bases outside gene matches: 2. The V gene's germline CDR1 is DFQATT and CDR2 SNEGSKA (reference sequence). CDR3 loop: CSTGANTEAFF. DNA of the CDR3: TGCAGTACAGGGGCCAACACTGAAGCTTTCTTT.

Here the CDR3 DNA reads TGTGCCAGCAGAACGGGCCGGGTCGCCGGGGAGCTGTTTTTT. As protein: CASRTGRVAGELFF. J is TRBJ2-2 and V is TRBV6-5; D remains ambiguous. The CDR3 runs to 14 residues. Germline CDR1 reads MNHEY; CDR2 reads SVGAGI. V was pared by 6 bases and J by 6 bases, with 14 bases between.

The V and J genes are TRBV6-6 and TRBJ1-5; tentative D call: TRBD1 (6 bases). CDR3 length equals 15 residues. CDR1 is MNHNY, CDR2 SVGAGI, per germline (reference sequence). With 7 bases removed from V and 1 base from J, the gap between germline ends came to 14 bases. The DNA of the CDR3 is TGTGCCAGCATTCGGGGGGCAGAGAGCAATCAGCCCCAGCATTTT. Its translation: CASIRGAESNQPQHF.

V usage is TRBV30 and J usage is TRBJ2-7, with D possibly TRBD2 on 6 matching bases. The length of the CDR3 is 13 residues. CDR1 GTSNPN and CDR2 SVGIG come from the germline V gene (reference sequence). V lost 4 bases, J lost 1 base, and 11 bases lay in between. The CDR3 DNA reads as TGTGCCTGGATGTTCGGGGGATCCTACGAGCAGTACTTC. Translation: CAWMFGGSYEQYF.

DNA of the CDR3: TGTGCCAGCTCACCACAGGCCGGCCAAGAGACCCAGTACTTC. Its protein product is CASSPQAGQETQYF. V and J are TRBV18 and TRBJ2-5; D call uncertain. The germline gives CDR1 KGHSH, CDR2 LQKENI. This CDR3 has 14 amino acids. V lost 1 base and J 1 base, leaving 7 bases between the germline ends.

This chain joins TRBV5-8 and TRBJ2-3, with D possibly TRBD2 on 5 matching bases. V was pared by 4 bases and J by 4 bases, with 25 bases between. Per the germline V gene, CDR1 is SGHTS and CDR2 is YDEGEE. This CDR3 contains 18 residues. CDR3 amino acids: CASSAGTLAPSTADTQYF. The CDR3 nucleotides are TGTGCCAGCAGCGCCGGAACCCTAGCACCCTCGACTGCAGATACGCAGTATTTT.